Here is one TCR beta chain with its context. These data originate in a study of blood T cell repertoires in COVID-19. Looking at the study overall: Acute and convalescent COVID-19 samples came from the United States, Italy and Spain. Sources were T cells, B-cell-depleted T cells, or PBMCs; the material itself was cDNA or gDNA.

How the authors handled the data: Researchers report that nucleated cell counts were estimated from reference gene primer amplification. The repertoire was sequenced with immunoSEQ multiplex PCR; TCRdb's copy has only in-frame clones and lacks some. V, J and clone size were drawn from that table, and D and trimming were deduced from the DNA. The sample has 110,000 or so clones, about 85% seen once. Germline CDR1 reads SGDLS; CDR2 reads YYNGEE. V was clipped by 4 bases and J by 4 bases, with 14 bases between them. The CDR3 covers 14 residues. This sequence joins TRBV9 and TRBJ2-5, with D hard to call. Material for sequencing was peripheral blood. This clonotype was obtained from a man aged 50 or older with acute or convalescent COVID-19. The CDR3 bases are TGTGCCAGCAGCCCTCGAGCGTCCCTAGAGACCCAGTACTTC. Residues: CASSPRASLETQYF.